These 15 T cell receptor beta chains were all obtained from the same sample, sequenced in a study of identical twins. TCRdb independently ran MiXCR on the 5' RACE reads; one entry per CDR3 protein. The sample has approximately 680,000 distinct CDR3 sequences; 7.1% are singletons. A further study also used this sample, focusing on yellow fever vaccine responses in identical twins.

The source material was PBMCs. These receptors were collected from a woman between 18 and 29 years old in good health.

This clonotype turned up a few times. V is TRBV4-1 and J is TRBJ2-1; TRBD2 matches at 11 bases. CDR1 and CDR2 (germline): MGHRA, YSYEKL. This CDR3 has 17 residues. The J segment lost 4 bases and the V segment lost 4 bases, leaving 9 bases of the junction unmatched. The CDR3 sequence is CASSRVAGGRVYNEQFF. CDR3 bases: TGCGCCAGCAGCCGGGTAGCGGGGGGGCGTGTGTACAATGAGCAGTTCTTC.

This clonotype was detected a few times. The CDR3 nucleotides are TGTGCCAGACGATACACAGATACGCAGTATTTT. Protein product: CARRYTDTQYF. V is TRBV2 and J is TRBJ2-3, with D hard to call. Trimming removed 9 bases from V and 2 bases from J, with 6 bases in between. The CDR3 has 11 amino acids. Germline CDR1 SNHLY, CDR2 FYNNEI.

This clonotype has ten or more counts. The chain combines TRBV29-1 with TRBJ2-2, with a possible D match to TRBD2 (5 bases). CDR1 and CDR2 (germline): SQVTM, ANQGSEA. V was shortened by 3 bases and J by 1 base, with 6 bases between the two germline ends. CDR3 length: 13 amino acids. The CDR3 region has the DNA TGCAGCGTTGACAGCGGGAACACCGGGGAGCTGTTTTTT. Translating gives CSVDSGNTGELFF.

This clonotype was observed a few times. CDR3 nucleotide sequence: TGTGCCAGCAGTTCTCTTCGCTTTGGGCCCGAGCAGTACTTC. Its protein product is CASSSLRFGPEQYF. The genes are TRBV12-3 or TRBV12-4 and TRBJ2-7; D not resolved. V lost 4 bases and J 6 bases, leaving 16 bases between the germline ends. The CDR3 has 14 residues.

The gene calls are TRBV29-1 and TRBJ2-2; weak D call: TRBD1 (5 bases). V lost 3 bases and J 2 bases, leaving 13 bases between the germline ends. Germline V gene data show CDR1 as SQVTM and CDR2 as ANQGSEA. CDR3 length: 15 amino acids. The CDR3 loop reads CSVEGPGQNTGELFF. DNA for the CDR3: TGCAGCGTTGAGGGTCCCGGACAAAACACCGGGGAGCTGTTTTTT.

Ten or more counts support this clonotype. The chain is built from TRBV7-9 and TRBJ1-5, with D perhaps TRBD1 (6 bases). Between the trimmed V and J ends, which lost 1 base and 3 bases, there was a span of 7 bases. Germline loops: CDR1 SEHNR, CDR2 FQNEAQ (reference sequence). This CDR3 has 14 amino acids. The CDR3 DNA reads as TGTGCCAGCAGCTTAGGGGACAACAATCAGCCCCAGCATTTT. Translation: CASSLGDNNQPQHF.

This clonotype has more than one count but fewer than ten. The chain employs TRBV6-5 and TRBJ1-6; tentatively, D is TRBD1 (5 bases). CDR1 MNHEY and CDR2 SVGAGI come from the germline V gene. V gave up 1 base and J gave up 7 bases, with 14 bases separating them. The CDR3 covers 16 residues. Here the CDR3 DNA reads TGTGCCAGCAGTTACTACGGGGCTGGGGGAAATTCACCCCTCCACTTT. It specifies CASSYYGAGGNSPLHF.

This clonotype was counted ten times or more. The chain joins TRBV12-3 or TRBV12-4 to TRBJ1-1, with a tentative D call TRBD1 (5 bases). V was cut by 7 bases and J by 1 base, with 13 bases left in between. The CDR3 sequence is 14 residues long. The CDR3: CASITGGRNTEAFF. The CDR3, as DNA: TGTGCCAGCATTACCGGGGGACGGAACACTGAAGCTTTCTTT.

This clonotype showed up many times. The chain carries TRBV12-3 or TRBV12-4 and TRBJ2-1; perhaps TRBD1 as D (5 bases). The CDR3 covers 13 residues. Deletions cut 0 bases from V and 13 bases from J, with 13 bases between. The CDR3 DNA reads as TGTGCCAGCAGTTTAGCGGGGCGAAACCTTCAGTTCTTC. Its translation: CASSLAGRNLQFF.

The CDR3 DNA is TGCGCCATCCTAACCAGGACAGGGAGTAATGAAAAACTGTTTTTT. Translating gives CAILTRTGSNEKLFF. The chain links TRBV10-1 to TRBJ1-4; 8 bases fit TRBD1. V gave up 10 bases and J gave up 4 bases; unmatched junction bases: 11. This CDR3 has 15 amino acids. Germline V gives CDR1 WNHNN, CDR2 SYGVQD (reference sequence).

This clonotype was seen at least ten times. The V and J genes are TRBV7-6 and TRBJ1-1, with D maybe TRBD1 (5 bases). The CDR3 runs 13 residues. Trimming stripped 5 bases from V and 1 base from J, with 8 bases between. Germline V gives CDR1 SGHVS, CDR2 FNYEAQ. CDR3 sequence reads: CASSATGNTEAFF. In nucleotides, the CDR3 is TGTGCCAGCAGCGCCACAGGGAACACTGAAGCTTTCTTT.

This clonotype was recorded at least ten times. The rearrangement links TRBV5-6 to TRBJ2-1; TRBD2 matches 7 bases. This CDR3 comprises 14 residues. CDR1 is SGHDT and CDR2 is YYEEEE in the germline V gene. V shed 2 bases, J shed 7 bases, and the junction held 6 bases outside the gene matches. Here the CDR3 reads CASSFRLGGNEQFF. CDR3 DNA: TGTGCCAGCAGCTTCCGACTGGGGGGGAATGAGCAGTTCTTC.

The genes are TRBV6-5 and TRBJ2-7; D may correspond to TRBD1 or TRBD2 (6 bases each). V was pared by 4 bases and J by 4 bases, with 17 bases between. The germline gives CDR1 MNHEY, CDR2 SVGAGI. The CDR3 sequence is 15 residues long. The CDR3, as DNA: TGTGCCAGCAGTTCCAAGGGGGGTGGTCTTTACGAGCAGTACGTC. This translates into CASSSKGGGLYEQYV.

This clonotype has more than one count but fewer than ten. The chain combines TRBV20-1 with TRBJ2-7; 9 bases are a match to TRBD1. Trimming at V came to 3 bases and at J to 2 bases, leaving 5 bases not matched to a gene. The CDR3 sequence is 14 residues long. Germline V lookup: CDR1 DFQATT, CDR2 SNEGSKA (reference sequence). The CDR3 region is CSARETGGTYEQYF. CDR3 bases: TGCAGTGCTAGGGAGACAGGGGGAACCTACGAGCAGTACTTC.

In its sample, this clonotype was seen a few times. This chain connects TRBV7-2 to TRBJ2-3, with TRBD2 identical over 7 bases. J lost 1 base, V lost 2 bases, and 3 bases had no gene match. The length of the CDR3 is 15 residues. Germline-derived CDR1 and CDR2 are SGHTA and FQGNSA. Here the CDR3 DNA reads TGTGCCAGCAGCTTACTAGCGGACCGCACAGATACGCAGTATTTT. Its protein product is CASSLLADRTDTQYF.